This T cell receptor (beta chain) came from a study of blood T cell repertoires in COVID-19 (dated by TCRdb to 2018 to 2021). Regarding the complete study: Samples from collaborators originated in the United States, Italy and Spain and spanned both the acute and convalescent phases of COVID-19. The prospective study material was composed of cDNA or gDNA derived from T cells, B-cell-depleted T cells, or PBMCs. The dataset comprised deeply sampled blood TCRbeta repertoires from subjects exposed to, actively infected with, or recovered from COVID-19. The repertoires were made available in a free public database intended to serve as a resource for research on the immune response to SARS-CoV-2. The samples were drawn from two sources: the first 160 participants of the ongoing ImmuneRACE study, and 1,254 subjects contributed by 6 global collaborators. Sample metadata almost always included a de-identified subject ID, COVID-19 status, age in years and sex. Where available, HLA class I and class II types were taken from metadata supplied by the sample provider and were not determined by assay-based typing.

TCRbeta CDR3 regions were amplified from genomic DNA by means of the immunoSEQ Assay, a bias-controlled multiplex PCR. The source study handled its data this way. Within the assay, amplification of reference gene primers was used to estimate how many nucleated cells each sample contained. To quantify the absolute abundance of each unique TCRbeta CDR3 rearrangement, sequence reads were collapsed and filtered. Productive Simpson clonality was computed per sample as the square root of Simpson's diversity index over productive rearrangements. TCRdb re-hosts the immuneACCESS table, in-frame sequences only. Its copies lack some clones; in the studies checked, an unresolved V gene accounts for under half of them, and the cause for the rest is not known. Clonal size and the V and J genes are those of that table, whereas D and trimming came from the DNA. The sample table contains tens of thousands of clones; only one count was recorded for 80% to 90% of them. Roughly 5% of the sample is in the top ten clones.

From the germline V gene, CDR1 is MNHEY and CDR2 is SVGEGT. Here V drops 6 bases and J drops 3 bases, and the junction holds 9 bases not matched to any gene. The CDR3 runs 15 amino acids, cysteine and phenylalanine included. Of all the DNA, just the CDR3 is kept, 45 bases in frame from base 1. Whole blood was collected in K2EDTA tubes by collaborating institutions according to the institutions' own protocols. For TCRbeta analysis, collaborator samples were shipped as frozen whole blood, as isolated PBMCs, or as DNA extracted from either sample type. Turning to this clone: Its antigen remains undetermined. Per-nucleotide qualities are absent, and no much larger clonotype sits a single base away.

Study-level results and caveats: The quantity of clinical and demographic metadata differed by source and by participant and was supplied without curation.

The clonotype originates from a man in his forties or fifties with active COVID-19. The sequenced material came from peripheral blood. The rearrangement combines TRBV6-2 or TRBV6-3 with TRBJ2-7, with 9 junctional bases fitting TRBD1. The CDR3 amino acid sequence is: CASSPDRGNRYEQYF. The DNA reads as follows: TGTGCCAGCAGCCCGGACAGGGGAAACCGCTACGAGCAGTACTTC.